Ten or more counts support the clone carrying this TCR beta chain. The read stops 3 residues short of the end of the CDR3; the missing end is completed from the germline J gene. The CDR3 contains 14 residues. The V end was cut by 6 bases, the J end by 4 bases, with 15 bases between. CDR1 DFQATT and CDR2 SNEGSKA come from the germline V gene (reference sequence). Caucasian heritage predominated among both patients and controls. The data belong to a study of T cell clonality in common variable immunodeficiency. Generated by immunoSEQ multiplex PCR, the TCRdb table keeps only in-frame clones and is missing some. This repertoire holds 45,000 to 55,000 clones, and none appear only once.

This clonotype was obtained from a person aged 18 to 75 in good health. The V gene is TRBV20-1, the J gene TRBJ1-4, with D perhaps matching TRBD1 (6 bases). The sample comprised peripheral blood mononuclear cells. This chain's CDR3 is CSAEPQGYNEKLFF. The part of the CDR3 DNA that was read is TGCAGTGCGGAACCACAGGGATATAATGAAAAA.